This note documents a single T cell receptor (beta chain) sequence. At one end, the junction sequence differs from germline, possibly due to a read error. In a multiplex PCR, 32 V and 13 J primers amplified TCR beta CDR3. Using its own MiXCR run on the multiplex PCR reads, TCRdb lists one record per CDR3 protein. The sample has 5,000 to 6,500 distinct CDR3 sequences, 22% seen once. This sample stems from a study of immune heterogeneity within non-small cell lung tumors. Each sample used roughly 0.65 ug of genomic DNA from bulk tumor tissue. Several far-apart biopsies were taken per primary tumor during surgery. Patients underwent curative surgery for non-small cell lung cancer (untreated and newly diagnosed). The source of this sequence is a man aged 55 to 70 with non-small cell lung cancer. What was sequenced was lung tumor tissue.

For the CDR3, the DNA is TGTGCCAGGAGGGGGACAGGGGGAGAAATACTGTTTTTT. Its protein product is CARRGTGGEILFF. V is TRBV12-3 or TRBV12-4 and J is TRBJ1-4; 11 bases map to TRBD1. The CDR3 consists of 13 residues.